This T cell receptor beta chain was sequenced during a study of cytomegalovirus exposure and HLA in healthy donors. Study-wide points: It was 150 or so TCR beta chains that were listed as cytomegalovirus-associated.

As concerns this clone: Its target is not known.

The donors were part of the 120-subject validation cohort, which stood apart from the roughly 700-subject first cohort. This CDR3 contains 14 residues. The V gene lost 7 bases and the J gene lost 0 bases, with 10 bases spanning the gap. Germline loops: CDR1 MNHEY, CDR2 SVGAGI. Here immunoSEQ multiplex PCR was the method, and the copy in TCRdb shows in-frame clones only, minus some. This sample has roughly 330,000 clones, with roughly 90% found just once. The J gene is TRBJ2-1, the V gene TRBV6-5; possible D gene TRBD2, 6 bases. The TCR comes from a woman in her twenties or thirties in good health and CMV-seropositive. Source material: PBMCs. CDR3 protein: CASTGGSSYNEQFF. The CDR3 nucleotides read TGTGCCAGCACCGGGGGAAGCTCCTACAATGAGCAGTTCTTC.